What follows is one T cell receptor beta chain and its context. Antigen: not known. This entry belongs to a study of OX40 agonist ivuxolimab in advanced cancers. Study details: Ivuxolimab is an agonistic anti-OX40 (CD134) antibody, and patients were treated with it. Participants could have had prior anti-PD-1, anti-PD-L1 or anti-CTLA-4 therapy, and 40% had some. Findings and caveats of the study: Dosing at 0.1 to 3.0 mg/kg was accompanied by clonal expansion of CD4+ and CD8+ blood T cells by week 6. There were, on average, more expanded clones in CD8+ T cells than in CD4+.

The germline V gene has CDR1 SGHNT and CDR2 YENEEA. This CDR3 has 15 amino acids. V dropped 5 bases and J dropped 4; count of bases not matched to a gene: 6. Here immunoSEQ multiplex PCR was the method, and the copy in TCRdb shows in-frame clones only, minus some. The profile covers about 84,000 clones, with around nine tenths appearing a single time and roughly 0.4% taken by the ten largest. The sequence was obtained from an adult with an advanced solid tumor such as melanoma, head and neck, liver or kidney cancer. Here the sequenced sample was CD4+ or CD8+ T cells sorted from blood, taken in a trial of the OX40 agonist ivuxolimab. The V gene is TRBV11-3, the J gene TRBJ1-2, with TRBD1 matching over 11 bases. CDR3 nucleotide sequence: TGTGCCAGCAGCCCCGGGACAGGGGGTTCCTATGGCTACACCTTC. It specifies CASSPGTGGSYGYTF.